The 23 T cell receptor beta chains given below trace back to one sample, sequenced in a study of OX40 agonist ivuxolimab in advanced cancers. Sequencing was performed with immunoSEQ multiplex PCR; in TCRdb, only in-frame clones are kept and a portion is missing. Of around 67,000 clones listed, about four fifths are singletons. This sample comprised CD4+ or CD8+ T cells sorted from blood, obtained in a trial of the OX40 agonist ivuxolimab. The receptors originated from an adult with an advanced solid tumor such as melanoma, head and neck, liver or kidney cancer.

This clone was found a few times. The chain links TRBV30 to TRBJ1-1; no firm D call. The CDR3 length is 14 residues. Deletions cut 0 bases from V and 0 bases from J, with 8 bases between. Per germline, CDR1 GTSNPN and CDR2 SVGIG (reference sequence). CDR3 sequence: CAWSVLGLNTEAFF. In nucleotides, the CDR3 is TGTGCCTGGAGTGTGTTGGGCTTGAACACTGAAGCTTTCTTT.

The chain uses TRBV11-2 and TRBJ2-1, with 7 bases fitting TRBD1. This CDR3 comprises 14 residues. Trimming at V came to 5 bases and at J to 8 bases, leaving 9 bases not matched to a gene. Per the germline V gene, CDR1 is SGHAT and CDR2 is FQNNGV. The CDR3: CASSPETGSDEQFF. The CDR3 nucleotides are TGTGCCAGCAGCCCGGAGACAGGGTCCGATGAGCAGTTCTTC.

The rearrangement uses TRBV19 and TRBJ2-5, with TRBD1 identical over 11 bases. Germline CDR1 is LNHDA and CDR2 is SQIVND (reference sequence). Trimming removed 7 bases from V and 6 bases from J; junction bases left unmatched: 7. This CDR3 spans 14 amino acids. The DNA of the CDR3 is TGTGCCAGTATGAGGACAGGGGGCATGCAGACCCAGTACTTC. Translating it yields CASMRTGGMQTQYF.

The rearrangement links TRBV11-2 to TRBJ2-2; D is uncertain. Germline V gives CDR1 SGHAT, CDR2 FQNNGV. Trimming took off 0 bases at V and 1 base at J, with 6 bases between the two ends. This CDR3 spans 15 amino acids. CDR3 loop: CASSLEPGNTGELFF. CDR3 in DNA: TGTGCCAGCAGCTTAGAGCCAGGGAACACCGGGGAGCTGTTTTTT.

This chain connects TRBV30 to TRBJ1-2; D perhaps matches TRBD1 (6 bases). V lost 3 bases and J lost 4, with 15 bases in between. From germline, CDR1 is GTSNPN and CDR2 SVGIG (reference sequence). The CDR3 totals 14 residues. The DNA for the CDR3 is TGTGCCTGGAGCATACTCACAGGGTCCTATGGCTACACCTTC. Amino acids: CAWSILTGSYGYTF.

V usage is TRBV29-1 and J usage is TRBJ2-7; no clear D gene. This CDR3 region has 13 residues. The germline V and J ends were trimmed by 5 bases and 5 bases, with 16 bases remaining between them. Germline V gene data show CDR1 as SQVTM and CDR2 as ANQGSEA. The CDR3 here is CSVTDGGLNEQYF. As DNA, the CDR3 is TGCAGCGTTACGGACGGCGGCCTCAACGAGCAGTACTTC.

The rearrangement joins TRBV6-4 to TRBJ2-7, with TRBD2 matching over 14 bases. The CDR3 is made up of 16 amino acids. CDR1 is MRHNA, CDR2 SNTAGT, per germline. V lost 5 bases, J lost 3 bases, and 6 bases stayed unmatched. CDR3 bases: TGTGCCAGCAGTCAACGGACTAGCGGGGGGATCTACGAGCAGTACTTC. Amino acid sequence: CASSQRTSGGIYEQYF.

The rearrangement joins TRBV5-1 to TRBJ2-7, with TRBD1 matching 12 bases. Germline V gene data show CDR1 as SGHRS and CDR2 as YFSETQ. The CDR3 is 14 amino acids. The J segment lost 5 bases and the V segment lost 4 bases, leaving 4 bases of the junction unmatched. The CDR3 nucleotides are TGCGCCAGCAGCCCGGGGACAGGGGGCAACGAGCAGTACTTC. Translating gives CASSPGTGGNEQYF.

The chain is built from TRBV2 and TRBJ1-2; 10 bases agree with TRBD1. Germline CDR1 is SNHLY and CDR2 is FYNNEI. This CDR3 comprises 19 residues. Losses at the gene ends were 6 bases for V and 6 bases for J; bases not matched to a gene: 22. CDR3 region: CASSPHRQGARGTSNGYTF. DNA of the CDR3: TGTGCCAGCAGCCCGCACCGACAGGGGGCGAGGGGGACGAGTAATGGCTACACCTTC.

The chain couples TRBV2 to TRBJ1-4; the D gene is possibly TRBD1 (5 bases). The V end lost 9 bases, the J end lost 3 bases, and 14 bases lay between the germline ends. Germline CDR1 is SNHLY and CDR2 is FYNNEI. The CDR3 is made up of 14 amino acids. This CDR3 is CARGGGSPNEKLFF. The CDR3 coding sequence is TGTGCCAGGGGCGGGGGATCTCCTAATGAAAAACTGTTTTTT.

The V gene is TRBV6-6, the J gene TRBJ1-2; D ambiguous. V lost 6 bases and J 0 bases, leaving 14 bases between the germline ends. The CDR3 consists of 15 residues. The germline V gene has CDR1 MNHNY and CDR2 SVGAGI (reference sequence). The chain's CDR3 is CASSPVAAANYGYTF. The CDR3 bases are TGTGCCAGCAGCCCCGTGGCAGCAGCTAACTATGGCTACACCTTC.

This clone was observed a handful of times. This rearrangement joins TRBV7-3 to TRBJ2-1; D is tentatively TRBD1 or TRBD2 (5 bases each). CDR1 and CDR2 (germline): SGHTA, FQGTGA. V lost 6 bases, J lost 0 bases, and 12 bases lay in between. CDR3 length: 15 amino acids. The CDR3 here is CASRPPGSSYNEQFF. CDR3 nucleotide sequence: TGTGCCAGCAGGCCCCCAGGGAGCTCCTACAATGAGCAGTTCTTC.

J is TRBJ2-3 and V is TRBV2; D is perhaps TRBD2 (6 bases). V lost 11 bases, J lost 4 bases, and 13 bases lay in between. CDR1 is SNHLY and CDR2 is FYNNEI in the germline V gene. This CDR3 comprises 12 residues. The DNA of the CDR3 is TGTGCCGGAGGGGCCTTAGCAGATACGCAGTATTTT. Encoded protein: CAGGALADTQYF.

This clone has just a few counts. CDR3: CASSFVTGGNYGYTF. The CDR3 nucleotides read TGTGCCAGCAGCTTCGTGACAGGGGGGAACTATGGCTACACCTTC. This chain connects TRBV5-4 to TRBJ1-2, with 9 bases matching TRBD1. In germline, CDR1 is SGHNT, CDR2 YYREEE (reference sequence). V lost 2 bases to trimming and J lost 2 bases; unmatched junction nucleotides: 4. This CDR3 comprises 15 residues.

The chain employs TRBV2 and TRBJ2-1; 13 bases are shared with TRBD2. The V gene end was trimmed by 6 bases and the J gene end by 1 base; junction bases not matched to a gene: 6. This CDR3 is built from 17 residues. In germline, CDR1 is SNHLY, CDR2 FYNNEI. In DNA form, the CDR3 reads TGTGCCAGCAGGGAACTAGCGGGGGGGCGATCCTACAATGAGCAGTTCTTC. Translating it yields CASRELAGGRSYNEQFF. Complete variable domain (other parts from reference TRBV2 and TRBJ2-1): EPEVTQTPSHQVTQMGQEVILRCVPISNHLYFYWYRQILGQKVEFLVSFYNNEISEKSEIFDDQFSVERPDGSNFTLKIRSTKLEDSAMYFCASRELAGGRSYNEQFFGPGTRLTVL.

The chain joins TRBV30 to TRBJ1-6; 9 nucleotides align to TRBD1. V lost 2 bases and J lost 4; bases outside the gene matches: 6. CDR1 is GTSNPN and CDR2 is SVGIG in the germline V gene (reference sequence). This CDR3 has 16 residues. In nucleotides, the CDR3 is TGTGCCTGGAGTTCCCTGACAGGGGGTTATAATTCACCCCTCCACTTT. The encoded protein is CAWSSLTGGYNSPLHF.

As DNA, the CDR3 is TGTGCCATCAGTACTGTTGACGGGTCACCCCTCCACTTT. Translated: CAISTVDGSPLHF. The chain joins TRBV10-3 to TRBJ1-6; D gene ambiguous. V was cut by 5 bases and J by 10 bases, with 12 bases left in between. The CDR3 is made up of 13 amino acids. The germline CDR1 and CDR2 sequences are ENHRY and SYGVKD.

V and J are TRBV14 and TRBJ1-2; D unresolved. Germline CDR1 and CDR2: SGHDN and FVKESK. The CDR3 covers 13 residues. Trimming took off 0 bases at V and 4 bases at J, with 6 bases between the two ends. The CDR3 protein is CASSQDYRYGYTF. The CDR3 nucleotides read TGTGCCAGCAGCCAAGATTACCGCTATGGCTACACCTTC.

The genes are TRBV6-1 and TRBJ1-3; D uncertain. V lost 8 bases and J lost 4, with 3 bases in between. CDR1 is MNHNS and CDR2 is SASEGT in the germline V gene. This CDR3 contains 10 residues. In DNA, the CDR3 is TGTGCCAGCCTAGGAAACACCATATATTTT. It encodes CASLGNTIYF.

This chain connects TRBV7-9 to TRBJ2-7; D is unclear. Germline V gene lookup returns CDR1 SEHNR and CDR2 FQNEAQ (reference sequence). Trimming stripped 5 bases from V and 8 bases from J, with 16 bases between. The CDR3 covers 13 residues. CDR3 sequence reads: CASSPGSQEKQYF. The CDR3 nucleotides are TGTGCCAGCAGCCCCGGGTCTCAAGAGAAGCAGTACTTC.

This clone was detected only once. The chain combines TRBV9 with TRBJ2-3; maybe TRBD2 (6 bases). Trimming stripped 0 bases from V and 7 bases from J, with 12 bases between. The CDR3 length is 14 residues. The germline V gene encodes CDR1 SGDLS and CDR2 YYNGEE. The DNA of the CDR3 is TGTGCCAGCAGCGTAGGGACTACCGCCAATACGCAGTATTTT. It translates to CASSVGTTANTQYF.

This chain uses TRBV6-6 with TRBJ1-4; D may be TRBD1 (6 bases). Germline V lookup: CDR1 MNHNY, CDR2 SVGAGI (reference sequence). The V and J ends lost 7 bases and 0 bases respectively, with 12 bases between them. The CDR3 length is 15 residues. The CDR3 bases are TGTGCCAGCAAAAAGGACAGTGCAACTAATGAAAAACTGTTTTTT. Protein: CASKKDSATNEKLFF.

The chain links TRBV7-3 to TRBJ2-7; perhaps TRBD2 as D (6 bases). V was cut by 5 bases and J by 5 bases, with 16 bases left in between. This CDR3 is built from 14 residues. CDR1 is SGHTA and CDR2 is FQGTGA in the germline V gene. Written as DNA, the CDR3 is TGTGCCAGCAGCCCCCCCGGGACTTCGAACGAGCAGTACTTC. This sequence encodes CASSPPGTSNEQYF.